One sample yielded the 5 T cell receptor beta chains listed below, sequenced in a study of T cells expressing NK-cell markers. Following a re-call of the 5' RACE reads, TCRdb has one entry per CDR3 protein and lacks DNA. This table lists some 110,000 distinct CDR3 sequences. Sequencing was carried out using blood T cells: a sorted CD56 or NKG2C T cell subset, CD4+ or CD8+ T cells, or bulk PBMC T cells (not recorded which). Receptors were obtained from a woman aged 18-70 years in good health.

This chain uses TRBV6-1 with TRBJ2-1; TCRdb indicates TRBD2, and absent DNA this call remains unverified. This CDR3 has 14 amino acids. Germline-derived CDR1 and CDR2 are MNHNS and SASEGT. This chain's CDR3 is CASSGGLQDNEQFF.

V is TRBV12-3 or TRBV12-4 and J is TRBJ2-1; the TCRdb call, TRBD2, lacks DNA for checking. This CDR3 is 11 amino acids long. The CDR3 is CASSGGDEQFF.

V and J are TRBV11-2 and TRBJ2-7; TCRdb's D call, TRBD2, is unchecked because there is no DNA. CDR1 and CDR2 (germline): SGHAT, FQNNGV. CDR3 length equals 19 residues. The CDR3 spells CASSPEYSGLAASSYEQYF.

The CDR3: CASSQTLGGPEAFF. The chain has TRBV4-3 and TRBJ1-1; with no DNA, the TCRdb D assignment of TRBD1 cannot be verified. This CDR3 spans 14 amino acids. CDR1 is LGHNA, CDR2 YSLEER, per germline.

The chain uses TRBV25-1 and TRBJ2-2; TCRdb proposes TRBD1, but this gene call is untestable without DNA. This CDR3 region has 17 residues. Germline loops: CDR1 MGHDK, CDR2 SYGVNS. CDR3 amino acids: CASSESLWDRGTGELFF.